This paragraph covers one TCR beta chain sequence. J was trimmed by 10 bases and V by 3 bases; bases with no gene match: 8. This CDR3 is 14 amino acids long. Germline CDR1 SEHNR, CDR2 FQNEAQ (reference sequence). TCRdb re-analysed the RT-PCR reads in MiXCR, keeping a single row per CDR3 protein. Here the sample spans hundreds of thousands of distinct CDR3 sequences, 14% being singletons. The chain joins TRBV7-9 to TRBJ2-1, with 8 positions matching TRBD2. Material for sequencing was memory CD4+ T cells from blood. The clonotype comes from a female donor in good health, serving as a healthy control. The CDR3: CASSFVERENEQFF. CDR3 DNA sequence: TGTGCCAGCAGCTTCGTTGAGCGGGAGAACGAGCAGTTCTTC.